These T cell receptor beta chains were read from a single sample in a study of blood T cell repertoires in COVID-19. The assay was immunoSEQ multiplex PCR, and TCRdb's table has in-frame clones only and misses some. This table has a few hundred thousand clones, around 85% appearing once. The sample consisted of peripheral blood. Source of these receptors: a man older than 75 with acute or convalescent COVID-19. The conserved cysteine and the conserved F or W are not part of the CDR3 here.

>TRBJ1-5|TRBV18
ASSPGQAASGQPQH
>TRBJ2-2|TRBV24-1
ATLGTGANTGELF
>TRBJ2-2|TRBV9
ASTRLGGIDGELF
>TRBJ2-1|TRBV4-1
ASSPGILGGNEQF
>TRBJ2-3|TRBV27
ASSSVRGTSGRAPDTQY
>TRBJ2-2|TRBV27
ASSPQVYSAGELF
>TRBJ1-1|TRBV5-1
ASSLDSGPVTEAF
>TRBJ1-3|TRBV7-8
ASSLAGRQGRNTIY
>TRBJ1-6|TRBV28
ASKRGGKNSPLH
>TRBJ1-1|TRBV7-9
ASSLTGVKTEAF
>TRBJ1-1|TRBV5-4
ASSVQGDTEAF
>TRBJ1-2|TRBV5-1
ASSLAPYGYT
>TRBJ2-5|TRBV7-3
ASSLTGGLYQETQY
>TRBJ2-7|TRBV7-9
ASSLNRFEQY
>TRBJ2-5|TRBV5-6
ASSLSSAGKKETQY
>TRBJ2-1|TRBV11-3
ASSLDVRRASESSYNEQF
>TRBJ2-1|TRBV7-7
ASSYGQGSYNEQF
>TRBJ2-2|TRBV9
ASSVVRELNTGELF
>TRBJ2-5|TRBV18
ASSFRTGKETQY
>TRBJ1-2|TRBV30
AWRPLRGQGGYT
>TRBJ1-6|TRBV27
ASSLSRQASPLH
>TRBJ2-3|TRBV10-3
AISRNPTRAGGGDTQY
>TRBJ2-1|TRBV24-1
ATSGGIKEQF
>TRBJ1-5|TRBV24-1
ATSGVQNNQPQH
>TRBJ1-5|TRBV18
ASSPQGESQPQH
>TRBJ1-5|TRBV19
ASSFAGVNQPQH
>TRBJ2-7|TRBV5-1
ASSLVAGSHEQY
>TRBJ2-7|TRBV7-9
ASSSFGGVNPYEQY
>TRBJ2-1|TRBV14
ASSQVLGAGGRNEQF
>TRBJ2-1|TRBV6-5
ASSYILGSSYNEQF
>TRBJ2-7|TRBV6-5
ASSYSSGREEQY
>TRBJ2-7|TRBV20-1
SVRAGYEQY
>TRBJ2-3|TRBV5-1
ASSSSGFTDTQY
>TRBJ2-3|TRBV29-1
SVDRGTDTQY
>TRBJ2-4|TRBV6-5
ASSYSRGSKNIQY
>TRBJ1-2|TRBV18
ASSHDRAANYGYT
>TRBJ1-5|TRBV19
ASSAYGTNSNQPQH
>TRBJ2-3|TRBV20-1
SASTGTRVFADTQY
>TRBJ2-7|TRBV4-1
ASSHGQSRTARQY
>TRBJ2-2|TRBV5-1
ASSAMRTGLSGELF
>TRBJ2-7|TRBV7-2
ASSLRGAGTSGSTYEQY
>TRBJ1-1|TRBV5-5
ASSLAFGEAF
>TRBJ2-5|TRBV7-2
ASSYKEFEETQY
>TRBJ1-6|TRBV28
ASSLWGPINSPLH
>TRBJ2-7|TRBV7-9
ASSPAGVYYEQY
>TRBJ2-5|TRBV18
ASSPQGLVGETQY
>TRBJ2-1|TRBV11-2
ASSSLRAGVGSYNEQF
>TRBJ2-7|TRBV5-6
ASSLVALDSYEQY
>TRBJ2-1|TRBV21-1
ASSTEPGTSGGTTFREQF
>TRBJ2-1|TRBV6-5
ASSYSKWGEYEQF
>TRBJ1-5|TRBV24-1
ATSGGTEYSNQPQH
>TRBJ1-1|TRBV18
ASSPAIPAGGAF
>TRBJ1-5|TRBV5-8
ASSRRGTGNSNQPQH